Below are 10 T cell receptor beta chains sequenced from a single sample in a study of TIL therapy for anti-PD-1-resistant metastatic lung cancer. Sequencing used immunoSEQ v3. The table came from immunoSEQ multiplex PCR; TCRdb's copy has only in-frame clones and leaves some out. Counted here are some 57,000 clones, roughly 87% occurring once; the ten biggest clones make up 2.5% to 3%. The time point is: pre-treatment sample, taken before nivolumab and TIL therapy. The source material was blood, sampled at baseline. All receptors derive from a person between 25 and 80 years old with non-small cell lung cancer.

As to this clone: Germline and junction disagree at one end, which may indicate a read error. The chain links TRBV28 to TRBJ2-7; 14 positions agree with TRBD2. The CDR3 extends over 16 amino acids. CDR1 is MDHEN and CDR2 is SYDVKM in the germline V gene. Here the CDR3 reads CASRTPGLAGAYLRDF. Written as DNA, the CDR3 is TGTGCCAGCCGAACCCCGGGACTAGCGGGAGCCTACCTGCGGGACTTC.

This chain connects TRBV7-2 to TRBJ2-7; tentatively, D is TRBD1 (5 bases). Trimming pared 1 base from V and 2 bases from J, leaving 6 bases between. Germline V lookup: CDR1 SGHTA, CDR2 FQGNSA. The CDR3 consists of 13 residues. The CDR3 coding sequence is TGTGCCAGCAGCTTAGAGACAGCCTACGAGCAGTACTTC. As protein: CASSLETAYEQYF. Complete variable domain (other parts from reference TRBV7-2 and TRBJ2-7): GAGVSQSPSNKVTEKGKDVELRCDPISGHTALYWYRQSLGQGLEFLIYFQGNSAPDKSGLPSDRFSAERTGGSVSTLTIQRTQQEDSAVYLCASSLETAYEQYFGPGTRLTVT.

CDR3 protein: CATSRDTRPGQVLGFRGEQFF. CDR3 sequence (DNA): TGTGCCACCAGCAGAGATACTCGGCCGGGACAGGTTCTTGGGTTCCGAGGGGAGCAGTTCTTC. The V gene is TRBV15, the J gene TRBJ2-1, with 8 bases fitting TRBD1. The CDR3 runs to 21 residues. Trimming at V came to 0 bases and at J to 10 bases, leaving 26 bases not matched to a gene. Germline CDR1 reads LNHNV; CDR2 reads YYDKDF (reference sequence).

CDR3 region: CATSDSGTGVYNEQFF. CDR3 nucleotides: TGTGCCACCAGTGATTCGGGGACAGGGGTCTACAATGAGCAGTTCTTC. The genes are TRBV24-1 and TRBJ2-1, with 10 bases lining up with TRBD1. The V and J ends lost 2 bases and 3 bases, in that order; junction bases with no gene match: 3. This CDR3 has 16 residues. Germline loops: CDR1 KGHDR, CDR2 SFDVKD.

V gene TRBV25-1 combines with J gene TRBJ2-1; TRBD1 agrees at 7 bases. With V trimmed by 4 bases and J by 6 bases, 9 bases remained unmatched. This CDR3 is built from 15 residues. Germline CDR1 MGHDK, CDR2 SYGVNS. The CDR3 is CASSASDRALNEQFF. CDR3 DNA: TGTGCCAGCAGTGCAAGCGACAGGGCGCTCAATGAGCAGTTCTTC.

This clone occurred once. The CDR3: CAWSQTGEQYF. For the CDR3, the DNA is TGTGCCTGGAGTCAAACAGGGGAGCAGTACTTC. The chain joins TRBV30 to TRBJ2-7; a possible D gene is TRBD1 (6 bases). Germline V CDR1 and CDR2: GTSNPN, SVGIG (reference sequence). V shed 2 bases and J shed 7 bases, with 9 bases lying between them. The CDR3 loop spans 11 amino acids.

V gene TRBV5-1 combines with J gene TRBJ1-1; D is uncertain. Trimming left V 4 bases short and J 1 base short, with 29 bases between. The germline V gene encodes CDR1 SGHRS and CDR2 YFSETQ. The CDR3 runs to 20 residues. The CDR3 here is CASSVDGAGAPEAKNTEAFF. The CDR3 region has the DNA TGCGCCAGCAGCGTCGATGGAGCCGGCGCTCCAGAAGCTAAGAACACTGAAGCTTTCTTT.

This clone has a handful of counts. This sequence joins TRBV10-2 and TRBJ2-7; D is possibly TRBD2 (5 bases). This CDR3 contains 12 residues. From germline, CDR1 is WSHSY and CDR2 SAAADI. Trimming shortened V by 2 bases and J by 5 bases, and 7 bases separated the two germline ends. CDR3 nucleotide sequence: TGCGCCAGCAGTGAGCCTAGCCACGAGCAGTACTTC. It is translated as CASSEPSHEQYF.

This rearrangement joins TRBV19 to TRBJ2-3, with TRBD1 matching 8 bases. Germline V lookup: CDR1 LNHDA, CDR2 SQIVND (reference sequence). The CDR3 contains 15 residues. Germline trimming cut 5 bases from V and 3 bases from J; bases unmatched to any gene: 7. Here the CDR3 DNA reads TGTGCCAGTAGTTCGACAGGGGTCGGGACAGATACGCAGTATTTT. Protein sequence: CASSSTGVGTDTQYF.

V usage is TRBV19 and J usage is TRBJ2-6; D gene unclear. Deletions cut 5 bases from V and 0 bases from J, with 11 bases between. Per germline, CDR1 LNHDA and CDR2 SQIVND (reference sequence). The CDR3 runs 16 residues. The CDR3, as DNA: TGTGCCAGTAGTTTCCGGCCGGGCTCTGGGGCCAACGTCCTGACTTTC. Translation gives CASSFRPGSGANVLTF.